This T cell receptor (beta chain) came from a study of cytomegalovirus exposure and HLA in healthy donors. This clone came up a few times. The antigen is not known. Overall study findings and caveats: Accurate prediction of most subjects' HLA-A and HLA-B alleles from TCR beta sequences was reported. Several of the most significant clusters were apparently associated with common viral pathogens in a later analysis.

Germline trimming cut 6 bases from V and 0 bases from J; bases unmatched to any gene: 5. This CDR3 has 14 residues. Germline loops: CDR1 LNHDA, CDR2 SQIVND (reference sequence). 60 Vbeta and 13 Jbeta primers were used in PCR. Here immunoSEQ multiplex PCR was the method, and the copy in TCRdb shows in-frame clones only, minus some. The table shows around 100,000 clones, with approximately 70% occurring only once. The sequenced sample was PBMCs. This chain uses TRBV19 with TRBJ2-7, with TRBD1 identical over 7 bases. The TCR sequence derives from a woman between 45 and 65 years old in good health and CMV-seronegative. The DNA of the CDR3 is TGTGCCAGTAGAAACAGGGGAAACTCCTACGAGCAGTACTTC. This codes for CASRNRGNSYEQYF.